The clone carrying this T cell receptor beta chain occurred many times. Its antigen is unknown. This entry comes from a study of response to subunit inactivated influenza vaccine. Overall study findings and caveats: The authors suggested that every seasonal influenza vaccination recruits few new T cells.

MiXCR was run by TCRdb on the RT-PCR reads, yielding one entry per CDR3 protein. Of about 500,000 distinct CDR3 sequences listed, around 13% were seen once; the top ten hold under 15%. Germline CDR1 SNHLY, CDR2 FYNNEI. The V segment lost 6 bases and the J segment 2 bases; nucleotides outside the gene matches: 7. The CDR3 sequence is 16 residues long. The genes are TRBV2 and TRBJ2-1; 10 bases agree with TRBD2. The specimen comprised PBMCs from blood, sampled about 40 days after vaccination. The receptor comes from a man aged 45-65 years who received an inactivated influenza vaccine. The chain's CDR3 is CASSPGLAITYNEQFF. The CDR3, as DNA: TGTGCCAGCAGCCCGGGACTAGCGATTACCTACAATGAGCAGTTCTTC.